A selection of T cell receptor beta chains follows, all from one sample in a study of blood T cell repertoires in COVID-19. Here immunoSEQ multiplex PCR was the method, and the copy in TCRdb shows in-frame clones only, minus some. The profile covers almost 400,000 clones, with approximately 88% appearing a single time and about 0.89% taken by the ten largest. Specimen: PBMCs or T cells enriched from blood (not recorded which). The receptors were sampled from a woman younger than 45 with acute COVID-19. Both conserved end residues are part of each CDR3. The D gene is left open where the match is weak. The size of a clone is reported for some rows only, either as once, few or many, or as a class for expanded clones.

d_call: .
j_call: TRBJ2-3
v_call: TRBV3-1/TRBV3-2
clone_size: .
cdr3_nt: TGTGCCAGCAGCCCCCAGTTGACAGATACGCAGTATTTT
cdr3_aa: CASSPQLTDTQYF

d_call: TRBD2
j_call: TRBJ2-7
v_call: TRBV4-1
clone_size: .
cdr3_nt: TGCGCCAGCAGCCTAGGGCGGGGGGGAACCTACGAGCAGTACTTC
cdr3_aa: CASSLGRGGTYEQYF

d_call: TRBD1
j_call: TRBJ2-7
v_call: TRBV7-2
clone_size: .
cdr3_nt: TGTGCCAGCAGCTTATGGGTCACAGGGGGCCGCGACGAGCAGTACTTC
cdr3_aa: CASSLWVTGGRDEQYF

d_call: .
j_call: TRBJ1-2
v_call: TRBV30
clone_size: .
cdr3_nt: TGTGCCTGGAGTGTACGCGGACAAGCTAACTATGGCTACACCTTC
cdr3_aa: CAWSVRGQANYGYTF

d_call: TRBD1
j_call: TRBJ1-6
v_call: TRBV5-5
clone_size: few
cdr3_nt: TGTGCCAGCAGCTTAGAACTTCCGGGACAGGGGCGTTCACCCCTCCACTTT
cdr3_aa: CASSLELPGQGRSPLHF

d_call: .
j_call: TRBJ1-1
v_call: TRBV4-1
clone_size: .
cdr3_nt: TGCGCCAGCAGCCGGACAGCGAACACTGAAGCTTTCTTT
cdr3_aa: CASSRTANTEAFF

d_call: TRBD2
j_call: TRBJ2-3
v_call: TRBV30
clone_size: .
cdr3_nt: TGTGCCTTCACTAGCGGGGGCCGCACAGATACGCAGTATTTT
cdr3_aa: CAFTSGGRTDTQYF

d_call: TRBD1
j_call: TRBJ2-7
v_call: TRBV2
clone_size: once
cdr3_nt: TGTGCCAGCAGGCCGACAGGGGGCTTCTACGAGCAGTACTTC
cdr3_aa: CASRPTGGFYEQYF

d_call: TRBD2
j_call: TRBJ2-3
v_call: TRBV5-4
clone_size: .
cdr3_nt: TGTGCCAGCAGCCCTGGACTAGCCAAAGATACGCAGTATTTT
cdr3_aa: CASSPGLAKDTQYF

d_call: .
j_call: TRBJ2-1
v_call: TRBV2
clone_size: .
cdr3_nt: TGTGCCAGCAGTGAAGGGTGGCTAGCGGAGCAGTTCTTC
cdr3_aa: CASSEGWLAEQFF

d_call: .
j_call: TRBJ1-2
v_call: TRBV9
clone_size: .
cdr3_nt: TGTGCCAGCAGCGTAGACAGGGACTATGGCTACACCTTC
cdr3_aa: CASSVDRDYGYTF

d_call: TRBD2
j_call: TRBJ2-1
v_call: TRBV4-1
clone_size: .
cdr3_nt: TGCGCCAGCAGCCAAGAAACACTAGCGGGGCGCAATGAGCAGTTCTTC
cdr3_aa: CASSQETLAGRNEQFF

d_call: TRBD1
j_call: TRBJ2-7
v_call: TRBV29-1
clone_size: once
cdr3_nt: TGCAGCGCCGGGACAGTCTCCTACGAGCAGTACTTC
cdr3_aa: CSAGTVSYEQYF

d_call: .
j_call: TRBJ1-6
v_call: TRBV30
clone_size: .
cdr3_nt: TGTGCCTGGAGTACACAGAGTTCACCCCTCCACTTT
cdr3_aa: CAWSTQSSPLHF

d_call: TRBD1
j_call: TRBJ2-7
v_call: TRBV7-7
clone_size: .
cdr3_nt: TGTGCCAGCAGCCTAGGGACAGGGGGGTCTCACGAGCAGTACTTC
cdr3_aa: CASSLGTGGSHEQYF

d_call: .
j_call: TRBJ1-1
v_call: TRBV3-1/TRBV3-2
clone_size: .
cdr3_nt: TGTGCCAGCAGCCAAGAAATCGGAGACAGGAGGATGAACACTGAAGCTTTCTTT
cdr3_aa: CASSQEIGDRRMNTEAFF

d_call: .
j_call: TRBJ2-2
v_call: TRBV6-5
clone_size: .
cdr3_nt: TGTGCCAGCAGACCACCGCGGGGTATGGCCGGGGAGCTGTTTTTT
cdr3_aa: CASRPPRGMAGELFF

d_call: .
j_call: TRBJ1-1
v_call: TRBV29-1
clone_size: .
cdr3_nt: TGCAGCGTTGAGCAGGGAGGGACTGAAGCTTTCTTT
cdr3_aa: CSVEQGGTEAFF

d_call: .
j_call: TRBJ1-2
v_call: TRBV19
clone_size: .
cdr3_nt: TGTGCCAGTACTTCGAGTGGCTATGGCTACACCTTC
cdr3_aa: CASTSSGYGYTF

d_call: TRBD2
j_call: TRBJ2-7
v_call: TRBV4-1
clone_size: few
cdr3_nt: TGCGCCAGCAGCCAAGATACCCGAGGGACTAGCTCCTACGAGCAGTACTTC
cdr3_aa: CASSQDTRGTSSYEQYF

d_call: TRBD1
j_call: TRBJ2-3
v_call: TRBV6-5
clone_size: .
cdr3_nt: TGTGCCAGCCTTGAACAGGGGGCTTTCCCAGATACGCAGTATTTT
cdr3_aa: CASLEQGAFPDTQYF

d_call: .
j_call: TRBJ2-2
v_call: TRBV7-9
clone_size: once
cdr3_nt: TGTGCCAGCAGCTTCTTTTCAGGGGTGGCCGGGGAGCTGTTTTTT
cdr3_aa: CASSFFSGVAGELFF

d_call: .
j_call: TRBJ2-6
v_call: TRBV4-2
clone_size: .
cdr3_nt: TGTGCCAGCAGCCCACAACAGACAGGCGGTCAACTACCCGGGGCCAACGTCCTGACTTTC
cdr3_aa: CASSPQQTGGQLPGANVLTF

d_call: .
j_call: TRBJ2-7
v_call: TRBV7-3
clone_size: .
cdr3_nt: TGTGCCAGCAGTCTCTCTTACGGGGTTCACTACGAGCAGTACTTC
cdr3_aa: CASSLSYGVHYEQYF

d_call: TRBD1
j_call: TRBJ1-5
v_call: TRBV6-6
clone_size: .
cdr3_nt: TGTGCCAGCTCAGACCCGGGACAGAGCCAGCCCCAGCATTTT
cdr3_aa: CASSDPGQSQPQHF

d_call: .
j_call: TRBJ1-5
v_call: TRBV3-1/TRBV3-2
clone_size: .
cdr3_nt: TGTGCCAGCAGCCAACTGAATCAGCCCCAGCATTTT
cdr3_aa: CASSQLNQPQHF

d_call: .
j_call: TRBJ2-7
v_call: TRBV24-1
clone_size: .
cdr3_nt: TGTGCCACCAGTGGGAGTATTGGTGAGCAGTACTTC
cdr3_aa: CATSGSIGEQYF

d_call: .
j_call: TRBJ1-1
v_call: TRBV18
clone_size: .
cdr3_nt: TGTGCCAGCTCACCCACAGGGAGTAAAATGAACACTGAAGCTTTCTTT
cdr3_aa: CASSPTGSKMNTEAFF

d_call: TRBD2
j_call: TRBJ2-5
v_call: TRBV3-1/TRBV3-2
clone_size: .
cdr3_nt: TGTGCCAGCAGCACGCGACCGGGACTAGTTGACCAAGAGACCCAGTACTTC
cdr3_aa: CASSTRPGLVDQETQYF

d_call: TRBD2
j_call: TRBJ2-1
v_call: TRBV4-3
clone_size: .
cdr3_nt: TGCGCCAGCAGCCAAGAAGCGCACGTAAAGCGGGGCTCCTACAATGAGCAGTTCTTC
cdr3_aa: CASSQEAHVKRGSYNEQFF

d_call: TRBD2
j_call: TRBJ2-1
v_call: TRBV19
clone_size: .
cdr3_nt: TGTGCCAGTAGTAGGGGTAGCGGGGTGAGCTCCTACAATGAGCAGTTCTTC
cdr3_aa: CASSRGSGVSSYNEQFF